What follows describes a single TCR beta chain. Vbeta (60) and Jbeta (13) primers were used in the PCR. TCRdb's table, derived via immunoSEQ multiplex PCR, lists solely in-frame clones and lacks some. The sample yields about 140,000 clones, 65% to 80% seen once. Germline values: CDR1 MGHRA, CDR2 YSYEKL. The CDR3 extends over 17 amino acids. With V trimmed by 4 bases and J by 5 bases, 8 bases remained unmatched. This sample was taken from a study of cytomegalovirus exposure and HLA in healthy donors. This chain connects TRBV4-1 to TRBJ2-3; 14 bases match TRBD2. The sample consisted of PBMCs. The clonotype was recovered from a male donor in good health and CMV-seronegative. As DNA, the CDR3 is TGCGCCAGCAGCCCAAGACTAGCGGGAGGGCCGTTAGATACGCAGTATTTT. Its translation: CASSPRLAGGPLDTQYF.